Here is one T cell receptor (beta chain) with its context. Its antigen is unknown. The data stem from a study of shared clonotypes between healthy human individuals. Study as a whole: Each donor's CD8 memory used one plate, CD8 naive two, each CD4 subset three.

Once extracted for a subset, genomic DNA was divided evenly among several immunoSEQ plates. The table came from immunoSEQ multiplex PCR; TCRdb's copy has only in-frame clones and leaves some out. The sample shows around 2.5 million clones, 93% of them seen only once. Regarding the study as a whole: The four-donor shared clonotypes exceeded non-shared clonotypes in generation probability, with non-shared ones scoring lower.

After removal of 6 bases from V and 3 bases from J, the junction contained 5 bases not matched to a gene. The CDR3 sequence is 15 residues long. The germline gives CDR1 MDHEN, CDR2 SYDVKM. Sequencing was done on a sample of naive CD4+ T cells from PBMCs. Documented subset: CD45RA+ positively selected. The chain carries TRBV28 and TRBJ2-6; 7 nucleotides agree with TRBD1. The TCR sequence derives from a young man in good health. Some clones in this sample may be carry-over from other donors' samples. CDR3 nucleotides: TGTGCCAGCAGGACGACAGGGATTGGGGCCAACGTCCTGACTTTC. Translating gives CASRTTGIGANVLTF. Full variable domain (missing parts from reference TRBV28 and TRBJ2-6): DVKVTQSSRYLVKRTGEKVFLECVQDMDHENMFWYRQDPGLGLRLIYFSYDVKMKEKGDIPEGYSVSREKKERFSLILESASTNQTSMYLCASRTTGIGANVLTFGAGSRLTVL.